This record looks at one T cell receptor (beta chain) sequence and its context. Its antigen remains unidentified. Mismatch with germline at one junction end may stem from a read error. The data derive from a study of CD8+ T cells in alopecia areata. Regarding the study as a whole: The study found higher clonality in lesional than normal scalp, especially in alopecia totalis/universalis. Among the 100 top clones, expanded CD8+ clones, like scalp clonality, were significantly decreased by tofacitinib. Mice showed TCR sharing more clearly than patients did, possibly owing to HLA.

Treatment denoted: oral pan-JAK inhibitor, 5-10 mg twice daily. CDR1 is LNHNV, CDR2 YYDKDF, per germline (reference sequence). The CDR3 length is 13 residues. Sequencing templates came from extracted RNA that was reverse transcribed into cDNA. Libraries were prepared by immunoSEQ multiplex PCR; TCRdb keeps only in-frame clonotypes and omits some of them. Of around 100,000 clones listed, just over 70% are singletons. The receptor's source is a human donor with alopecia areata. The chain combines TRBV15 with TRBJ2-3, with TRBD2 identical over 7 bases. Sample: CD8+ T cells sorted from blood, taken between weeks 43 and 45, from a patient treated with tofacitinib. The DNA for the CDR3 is TGTGCCACCAGCAGAGTCGGACTAGATCCGCAGTATTTT. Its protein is CATSRVGLDPQYF.